This T cell receptor beta chain was profiled in a study of cytomegalovirus exposure and HLA in healthy donors. Study background: Among about 400 genotyped donors, around 80% fell in the Caucasian-associated ancestry cluster. Study-level points and caveats: The study flagged approximately 180 TCR beta chains as cytomegalovirus-associated. Serostatus for CMV was the only available immune exposure information. In vitro checks showed that three CMV-associated chains really do target CMV antigens.

V lost 2 bases and J lost 4; bases outside the gene matches: 6. CDR3 length equals 16 residues. Germline lookup yields CDR1 MRHNA and CDR2 SNTAGT. This clone was seen a handful of times. Its antigen is as yet unknown. It was with 60 Vbeta and 13 Jbeta primers that the PCR ran. Clones were read by immunoSEQ multiplex PCR, and TCRdb kept only the in-frame ones, dropping some. The table lists some 180,000 clones, roughly a tenth of them singletons. The chain joins TRBV6-4 to TRBJ2-2; 8 bases are a match to TRBD1. This clonotype was sampled from a woman between 25 and 40 years old in good health and CMV-seropositive. The specimen was PBMCs. The CDR3 reads CASSDQPGGGTGELFF. The CDR3 DNA sequence: TGTGCCAGCAGTGACCAGCCAGGGGGCGGCACCGGGGAGCTGTTTTTT.